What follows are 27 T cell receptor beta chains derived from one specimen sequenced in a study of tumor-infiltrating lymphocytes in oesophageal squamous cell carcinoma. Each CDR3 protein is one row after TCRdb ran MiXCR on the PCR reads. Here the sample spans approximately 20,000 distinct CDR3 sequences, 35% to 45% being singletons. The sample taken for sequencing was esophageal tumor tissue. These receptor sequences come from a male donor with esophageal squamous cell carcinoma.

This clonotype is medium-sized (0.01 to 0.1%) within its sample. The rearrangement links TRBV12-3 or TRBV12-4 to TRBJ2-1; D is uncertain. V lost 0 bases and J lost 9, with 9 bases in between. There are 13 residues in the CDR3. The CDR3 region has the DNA TGTGCCAGCAGTTTAGCATACTCAGGTGAGCAGTTCTTC. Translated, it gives CASSLAYSGEQFF.

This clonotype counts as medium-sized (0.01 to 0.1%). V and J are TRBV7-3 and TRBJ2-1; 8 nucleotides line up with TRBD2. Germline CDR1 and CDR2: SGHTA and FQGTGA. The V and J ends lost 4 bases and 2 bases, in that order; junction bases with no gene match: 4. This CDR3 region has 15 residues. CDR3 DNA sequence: TGTGCCAGCAGCTCAATAGCGGGGCCCTACAATGAGCAGTTCTTC. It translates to CASSSIAGPYNEQFF.

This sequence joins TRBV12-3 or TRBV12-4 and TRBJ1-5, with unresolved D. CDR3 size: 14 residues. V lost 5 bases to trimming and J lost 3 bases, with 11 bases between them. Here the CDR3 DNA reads TGTGCCAGCAGTCCTAAGGGTTTCAATCAGCCCCAGCATTTT. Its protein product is CASSPKGFNQPQHF.

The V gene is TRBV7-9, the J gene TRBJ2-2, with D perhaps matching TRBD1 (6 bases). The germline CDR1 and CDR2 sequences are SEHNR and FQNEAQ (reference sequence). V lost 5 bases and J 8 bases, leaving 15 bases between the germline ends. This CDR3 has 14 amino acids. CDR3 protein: CASSRGQNGGELFF. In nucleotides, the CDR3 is TGTGCCAGCAGCCGAGGACAGAACGGAGGGGAGCTGTTTTTT.

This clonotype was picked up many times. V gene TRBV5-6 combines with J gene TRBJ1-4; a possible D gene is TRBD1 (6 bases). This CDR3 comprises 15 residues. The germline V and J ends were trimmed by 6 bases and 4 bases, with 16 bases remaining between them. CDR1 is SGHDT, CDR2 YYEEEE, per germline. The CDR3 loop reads CASTRSGTLNEKLFF. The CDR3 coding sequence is TGTGCCAGCACTCGATCCGGGACACTTAATGAAAAACTGTTTTTT.

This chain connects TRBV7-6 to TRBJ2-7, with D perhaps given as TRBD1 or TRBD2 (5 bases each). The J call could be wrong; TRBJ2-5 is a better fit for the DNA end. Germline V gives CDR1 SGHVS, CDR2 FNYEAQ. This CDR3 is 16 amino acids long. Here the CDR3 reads CASSPRDLRAQETQYF. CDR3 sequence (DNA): TGTGCCAGCAGCCCTCGGGACCTCCGGGCACAAGAGACCCAGTACTTC.

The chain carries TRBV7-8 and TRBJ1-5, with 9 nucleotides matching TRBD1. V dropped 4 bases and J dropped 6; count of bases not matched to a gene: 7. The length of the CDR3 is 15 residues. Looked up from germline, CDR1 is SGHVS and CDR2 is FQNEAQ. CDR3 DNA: TGTGCCAGCAGCTGGGGACAGGGAATAGGTCAGCCCCAGCATTTT. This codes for CASSWGQGIGQPQHF.

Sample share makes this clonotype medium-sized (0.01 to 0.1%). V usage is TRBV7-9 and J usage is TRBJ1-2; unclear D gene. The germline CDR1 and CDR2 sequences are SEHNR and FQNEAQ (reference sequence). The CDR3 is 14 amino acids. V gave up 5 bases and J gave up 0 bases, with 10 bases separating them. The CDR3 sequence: CASSPDGANYGYTF. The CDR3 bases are TGTGCCAGCAGCCCGGACGGAGCTAACTATGGCTACACCTTC.

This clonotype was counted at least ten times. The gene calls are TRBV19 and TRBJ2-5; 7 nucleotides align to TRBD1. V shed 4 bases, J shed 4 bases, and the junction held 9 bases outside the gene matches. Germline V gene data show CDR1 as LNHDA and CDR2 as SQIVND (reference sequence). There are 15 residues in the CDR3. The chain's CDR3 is CASSTQGPGGETQYF. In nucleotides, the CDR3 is TGTGCCAGTAGTACACAGGGGCCAGGGGGAGAGACCCAGTACTTC.

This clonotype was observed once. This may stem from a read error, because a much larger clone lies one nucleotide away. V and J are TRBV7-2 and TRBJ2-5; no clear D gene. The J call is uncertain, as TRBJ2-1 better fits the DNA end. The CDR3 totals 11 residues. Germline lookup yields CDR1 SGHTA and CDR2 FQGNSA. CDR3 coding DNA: TGTGCCAGCAGCTTCCACTACGAGCAGTTCTTC. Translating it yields CASSFHYEQFF.

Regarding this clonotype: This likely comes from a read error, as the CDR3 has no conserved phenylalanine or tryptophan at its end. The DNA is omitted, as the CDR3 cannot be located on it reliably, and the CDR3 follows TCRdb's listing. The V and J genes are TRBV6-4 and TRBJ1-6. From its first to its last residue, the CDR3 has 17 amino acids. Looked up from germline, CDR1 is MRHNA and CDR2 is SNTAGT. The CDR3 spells CASSDSVTGDPSPSSTL.

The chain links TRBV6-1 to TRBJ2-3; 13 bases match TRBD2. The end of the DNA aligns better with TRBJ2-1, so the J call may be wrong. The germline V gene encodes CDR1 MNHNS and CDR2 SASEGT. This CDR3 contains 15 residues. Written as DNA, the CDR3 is TGTGCCAGCAGTGAGGAGACTAGCGGGGGGAATGAGCAGTTCTTC. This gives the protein CASSEETSGGNEQFF.

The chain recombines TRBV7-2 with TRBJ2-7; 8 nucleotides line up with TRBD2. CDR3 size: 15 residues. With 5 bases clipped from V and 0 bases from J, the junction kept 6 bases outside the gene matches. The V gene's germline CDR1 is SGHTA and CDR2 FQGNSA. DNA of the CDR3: TGTGCCAGCAGCCATTTTAGCGGGACCTCCTACGAGCAGTACTTC. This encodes CASSHFSGTSYEQYF.

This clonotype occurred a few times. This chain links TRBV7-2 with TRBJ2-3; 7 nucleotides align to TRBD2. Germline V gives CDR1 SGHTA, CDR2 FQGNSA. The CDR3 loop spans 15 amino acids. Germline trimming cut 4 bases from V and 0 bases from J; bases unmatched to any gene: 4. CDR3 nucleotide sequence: TGTGCCAGCAGCTCGAAGCGGGGCAGCACAGATACGCAGTATTTT. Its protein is CASSSKRGSTDTQYF.

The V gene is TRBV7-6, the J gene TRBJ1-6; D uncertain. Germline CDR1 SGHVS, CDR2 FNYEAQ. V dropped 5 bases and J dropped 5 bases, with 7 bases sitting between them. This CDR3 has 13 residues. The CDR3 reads CASSRVDNSPLHF. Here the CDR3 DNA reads TGTGCCAGCAGCCGGGTGGATAATTCACCCCTCCACTTT.

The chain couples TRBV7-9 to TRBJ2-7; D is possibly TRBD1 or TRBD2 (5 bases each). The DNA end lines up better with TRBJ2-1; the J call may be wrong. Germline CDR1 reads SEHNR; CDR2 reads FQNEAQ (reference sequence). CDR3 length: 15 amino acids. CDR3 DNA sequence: TGTGCCAGCAGCTTAGCCATCGGGACGACGAATGAGCAGTTCTTC. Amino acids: CASSLAIGTTNEQFF.

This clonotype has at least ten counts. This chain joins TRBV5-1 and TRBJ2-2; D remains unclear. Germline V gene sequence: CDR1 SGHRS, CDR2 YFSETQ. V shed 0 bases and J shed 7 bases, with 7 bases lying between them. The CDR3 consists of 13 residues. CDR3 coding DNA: TGCGCCAGCAGCTTGGAGGTGGGCGGGGAGCTGTTTTTT. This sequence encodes CASSLEVGGELFF.

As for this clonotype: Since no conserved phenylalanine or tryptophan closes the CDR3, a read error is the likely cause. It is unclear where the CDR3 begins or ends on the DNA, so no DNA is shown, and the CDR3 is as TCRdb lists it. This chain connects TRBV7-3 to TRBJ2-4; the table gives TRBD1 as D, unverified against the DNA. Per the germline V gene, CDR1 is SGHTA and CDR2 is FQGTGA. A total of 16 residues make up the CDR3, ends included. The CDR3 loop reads CASSLGSGQETQYFGA.

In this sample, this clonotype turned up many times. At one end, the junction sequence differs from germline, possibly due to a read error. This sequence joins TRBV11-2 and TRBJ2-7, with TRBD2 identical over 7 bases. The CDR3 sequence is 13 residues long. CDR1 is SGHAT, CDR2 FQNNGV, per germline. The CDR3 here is CASSLEGGVKQYF. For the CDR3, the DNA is TGTGCCAGCAGCCTAGAGGGAGGGGTGAAGCAGTACTTC.

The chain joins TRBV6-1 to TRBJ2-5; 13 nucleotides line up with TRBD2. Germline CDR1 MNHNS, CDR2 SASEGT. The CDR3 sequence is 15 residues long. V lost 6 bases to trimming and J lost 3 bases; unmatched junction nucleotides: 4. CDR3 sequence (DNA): TGTGCCAGCAGGATCGGGACTAGCGGGGAAGAGACCCAGTACTTC. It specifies CASRIGTSGEETQYF.

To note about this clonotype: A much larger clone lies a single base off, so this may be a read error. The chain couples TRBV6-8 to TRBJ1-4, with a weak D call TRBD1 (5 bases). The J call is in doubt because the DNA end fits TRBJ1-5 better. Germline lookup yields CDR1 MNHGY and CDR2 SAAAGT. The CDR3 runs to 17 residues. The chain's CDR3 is CASSSRPGGASNQPQHF. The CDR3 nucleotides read TGTGCCAGCAGTTCTAGGCCCGGCGGGGCGAGCAATCAGCCCCAGCATTTT.

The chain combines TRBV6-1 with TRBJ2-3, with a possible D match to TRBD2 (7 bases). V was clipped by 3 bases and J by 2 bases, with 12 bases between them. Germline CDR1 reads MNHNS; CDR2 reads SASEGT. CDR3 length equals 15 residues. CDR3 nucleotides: TGTGCCAGCAGTGACCAAGGGGGGGCCACAGATACGCAGTATTTT. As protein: CASSDQGGATDTQYF.

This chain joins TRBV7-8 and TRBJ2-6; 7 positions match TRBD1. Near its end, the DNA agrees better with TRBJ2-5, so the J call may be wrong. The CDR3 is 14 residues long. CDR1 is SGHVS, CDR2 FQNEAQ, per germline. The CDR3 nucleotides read TGTGCCAGCAGCCGAACAGGGGCAGGAGAGACCCAGTACTTC. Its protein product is CASSRTGAGETQYF.

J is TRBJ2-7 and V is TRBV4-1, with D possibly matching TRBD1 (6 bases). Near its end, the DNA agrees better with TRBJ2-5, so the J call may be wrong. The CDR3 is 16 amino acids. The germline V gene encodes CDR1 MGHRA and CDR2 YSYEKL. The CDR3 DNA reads TGCGCCAGCAGCCAAGATAACCCCAGGGGTACTGGGACCCAGTACTTC. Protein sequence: CASSQDNPRGTGTQYF.

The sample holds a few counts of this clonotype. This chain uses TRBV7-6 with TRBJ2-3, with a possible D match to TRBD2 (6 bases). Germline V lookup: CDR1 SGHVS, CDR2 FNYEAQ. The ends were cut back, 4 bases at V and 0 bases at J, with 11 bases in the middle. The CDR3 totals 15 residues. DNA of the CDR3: TGTGCCAGCAGCTCACCTGGACTAAGCACAGATACGCAGTATTTT. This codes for CASSSPGLSTDTQYF.

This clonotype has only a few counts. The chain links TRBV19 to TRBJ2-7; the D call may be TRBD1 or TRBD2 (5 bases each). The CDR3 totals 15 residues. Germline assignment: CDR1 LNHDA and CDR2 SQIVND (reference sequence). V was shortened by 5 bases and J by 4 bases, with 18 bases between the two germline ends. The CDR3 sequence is CASSSSGAQVYEQYF. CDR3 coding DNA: TGTGCCAGTAGTTCGTCCGGGGCTCAGGTATACGAGCAGTACTTC. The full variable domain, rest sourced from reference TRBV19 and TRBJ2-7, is DGGITQSPKYLFRKEGQNVTLSCEQNLNHDAMYWYRQDPGQGLRLIYYSQIVNDFQKGDIAEGYSVSREKKESFPLTVTSAQKNPTAFYLCASSSSGAQVYEQYFGPGTRLTVT.

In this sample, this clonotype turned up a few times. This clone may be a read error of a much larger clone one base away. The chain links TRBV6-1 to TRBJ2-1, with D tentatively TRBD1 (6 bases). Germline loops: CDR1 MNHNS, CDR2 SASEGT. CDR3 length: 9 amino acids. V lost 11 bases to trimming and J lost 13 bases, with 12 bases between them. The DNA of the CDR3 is TGTGCCGTGGGGACAATCCAGTTCTTC. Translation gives CAVGTIQFF.